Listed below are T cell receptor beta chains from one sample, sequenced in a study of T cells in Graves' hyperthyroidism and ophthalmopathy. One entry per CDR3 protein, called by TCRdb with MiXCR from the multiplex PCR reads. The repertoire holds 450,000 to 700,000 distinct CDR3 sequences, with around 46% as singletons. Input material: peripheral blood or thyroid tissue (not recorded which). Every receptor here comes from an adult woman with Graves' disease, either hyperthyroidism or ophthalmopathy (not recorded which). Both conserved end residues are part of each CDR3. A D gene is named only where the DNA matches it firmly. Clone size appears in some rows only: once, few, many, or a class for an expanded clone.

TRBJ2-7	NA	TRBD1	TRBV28	CASRGQGYEQYF	TGTGCCAGCAGAGGACAGGGCTACGAGCAGTACTTC
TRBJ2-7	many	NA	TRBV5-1	CASSSAPGHSSYEQYF	TGCGCCAGCAGCTCCGCCCCGGGACACAGCTCCTACGAGCAGTACTTC
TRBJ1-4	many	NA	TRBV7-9	CASSFQGRTNEKLFF	TGTGCCAGCAGCTTCCAGGGAAGGACTAATGAAAAACTGTTTTTT
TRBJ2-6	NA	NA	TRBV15	CATSAGANVLTF	TGTGCCACCAGCGCCGGGGCCAACGTCCTGACTTTC
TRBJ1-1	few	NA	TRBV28	CASSSVGQLEAFF	TGTGCCAGCAGTTCGGTCGGACAACTAGAAGCTTTCTTT
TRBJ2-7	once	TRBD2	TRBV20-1	CSALRTSGRAEQYF	TGCAGTGCTCTCAGGACTAGCGGGAGGGCCGAGCAGTACTTC
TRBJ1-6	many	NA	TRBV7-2	CASSLGRTNSPLHF	TGTGCCAGCAGCTTGGGACGGACCAATTCACCCCTCCACTTT
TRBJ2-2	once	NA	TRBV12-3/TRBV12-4	CASSFGDINTGELFF	TGTGCCAGCAGTTTCGGGGACATCAACACCGGGGAGCTGTTTTTT
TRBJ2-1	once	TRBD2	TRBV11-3	CASSHTGREAINEQFF	TGTGCCAGCAGCCACACAGGGCGGGAGGCGATCAATGAGCAGTTCTTC
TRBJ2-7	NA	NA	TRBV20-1	CSARQLSACEQYF	TGCAGTGCCAGACAGCTCAGTGCCTGCGAGCAGTACTTC
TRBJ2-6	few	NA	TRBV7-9	CASSSGPNTGANVLTF	TGTGCCAGCAGCTCGGGACCGAACACCGGGGCCAACGTCCTGACTTTC
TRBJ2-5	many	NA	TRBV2	CASSLGHRAGETQYF	TGTGCCAGCAGTTTGGGCCACAGGGCCGGGGAGACCCAGTACTTC
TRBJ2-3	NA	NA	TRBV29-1	CSVDVGLDTQYF	TGCAGCGTTGACGTGGGACTCGATACGCAGTATTTT
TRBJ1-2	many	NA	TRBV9	CASSVAHQGNYGYTF	TGTGCCAGCAGCGTAGCACACCAGGGTAACTATGGCTACACCTTC
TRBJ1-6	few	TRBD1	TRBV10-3	CATLGQGNSPLHF	TGTGCCACCCTGGGACAGGGCAATTCACCCCTCCACTTT
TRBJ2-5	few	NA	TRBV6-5	CASSYRGGQETQYF	TGTGCCAGCAGTTACAGAGGGGGCCAAGAGACCCAGTACTTC
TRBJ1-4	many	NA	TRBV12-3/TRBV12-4	CASSSRSGREDNEKLFF	TGTGCCAGCAGTTCCCGCTCAGGGCGAGAGGATAATGAAAAACTGTTTTTT
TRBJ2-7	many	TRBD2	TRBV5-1	CASSPTSGPYEQYF	TGCGCCAGCAGCCCCACTAGCGGTCCTTACGAGCAGTACTTC
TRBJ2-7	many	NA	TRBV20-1	CSANLAREQYF	TGCAGTGCGAACCTAGCGAGGGAGCAGTACTTC
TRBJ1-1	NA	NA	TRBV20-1	CSARDGRGTEAFF	TGCAGTGCTAGAGATGGCAGGGGCACTGAAGCTTTCTTT
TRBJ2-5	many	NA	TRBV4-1	CASSQPTRGETQYF	TGCGCCAGCAGCCAACCAACACGGGGGGAGACCCAGTACTTC
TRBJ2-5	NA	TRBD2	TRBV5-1	CASSLLLAGEEETQYF	TGCGCCAGCAGCTTACTTCTAGCGGGAGAGGAGGAGACCCAGTACTTC
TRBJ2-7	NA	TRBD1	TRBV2	CASKDRGLYNEQYF	TGTGCCAGCAAAGACAGGGGGCTTTACAATGAGCAGTACTTC
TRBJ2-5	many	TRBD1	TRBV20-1	CSATPTGDQETQYF	TGCAGTGCTACTCCAACAGGGGACCAAGAGACCCAGTACTTC
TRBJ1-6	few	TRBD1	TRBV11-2	CASSERQGDNSPLHF	TGTGCCAGCAGCGAGAGACAGGGGGATAATTCACCCCTCCACTTT
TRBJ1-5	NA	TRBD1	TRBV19	CASSSGGYSNQPQHF	TGTGCCAGCAGTTCAGGGGGGTATAGCAATCAGCCCCAGCATTTT
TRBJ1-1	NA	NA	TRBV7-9	CASSPDSRSLQAFF	TGTGCCAGCAGTCCTGACAGTCGATCCCTCCAAGCTTTCTTT
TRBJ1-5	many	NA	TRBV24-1	CATSEDGNQPQHF	TGTGCCACCAGTGAGGACGGCAATCAGCCCCAGCATTTT